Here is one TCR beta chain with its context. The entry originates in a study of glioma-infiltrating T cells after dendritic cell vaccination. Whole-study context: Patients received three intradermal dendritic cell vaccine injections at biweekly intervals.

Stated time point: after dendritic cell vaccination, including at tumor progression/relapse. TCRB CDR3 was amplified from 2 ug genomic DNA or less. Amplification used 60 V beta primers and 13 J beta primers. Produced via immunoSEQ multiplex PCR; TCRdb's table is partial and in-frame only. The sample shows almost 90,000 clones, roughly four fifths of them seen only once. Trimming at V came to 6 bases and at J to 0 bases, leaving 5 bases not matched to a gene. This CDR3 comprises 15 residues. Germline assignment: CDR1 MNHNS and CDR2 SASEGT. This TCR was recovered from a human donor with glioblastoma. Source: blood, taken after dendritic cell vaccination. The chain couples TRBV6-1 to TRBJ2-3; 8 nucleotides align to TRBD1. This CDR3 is CASRRDRRSTDTQYF. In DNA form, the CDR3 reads TGTGCCAGCAGGCGGGACAGGCGAAGCACAGATACGCAGTATTTT.